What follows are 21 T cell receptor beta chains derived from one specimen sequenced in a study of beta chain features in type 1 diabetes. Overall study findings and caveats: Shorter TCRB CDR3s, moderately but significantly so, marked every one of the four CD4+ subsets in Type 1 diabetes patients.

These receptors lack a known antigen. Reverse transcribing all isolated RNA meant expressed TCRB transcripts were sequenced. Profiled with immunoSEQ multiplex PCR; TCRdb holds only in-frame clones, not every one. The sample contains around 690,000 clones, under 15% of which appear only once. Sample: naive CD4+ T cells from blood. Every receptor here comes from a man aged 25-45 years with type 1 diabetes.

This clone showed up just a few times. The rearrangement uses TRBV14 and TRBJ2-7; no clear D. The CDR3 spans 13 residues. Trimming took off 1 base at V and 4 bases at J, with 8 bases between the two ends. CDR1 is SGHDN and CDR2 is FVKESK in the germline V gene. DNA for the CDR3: TGTGCCAGCAGCCAAGGAAACGATTACGAGCAGTACTTC. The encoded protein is CASSQGNDYEQYF.

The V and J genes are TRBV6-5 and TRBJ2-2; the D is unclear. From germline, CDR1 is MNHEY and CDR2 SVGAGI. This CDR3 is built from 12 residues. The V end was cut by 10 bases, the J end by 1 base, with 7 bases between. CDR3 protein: CATRLNTGELFF. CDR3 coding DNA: TGTGCCACCCGGTTGAACACCGGGGAGCTGTTTTTT.

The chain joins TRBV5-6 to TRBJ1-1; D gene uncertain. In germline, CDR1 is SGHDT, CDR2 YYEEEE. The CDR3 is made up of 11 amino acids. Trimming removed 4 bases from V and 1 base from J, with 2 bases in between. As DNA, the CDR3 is TGTGCCAGCAGCAAGAACACTGAAGCTTTCTTT. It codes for CASSKNTEAFF.

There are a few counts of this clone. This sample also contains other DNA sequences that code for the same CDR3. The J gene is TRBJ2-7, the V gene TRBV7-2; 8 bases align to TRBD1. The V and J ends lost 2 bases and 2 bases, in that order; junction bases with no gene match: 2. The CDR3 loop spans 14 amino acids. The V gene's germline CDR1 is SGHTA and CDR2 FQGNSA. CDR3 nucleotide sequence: TGTGCCAGCAGCTTAAGACAGGGGCCCTACGAGCAGTACTTC. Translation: CASSLRQGPYEQYF.

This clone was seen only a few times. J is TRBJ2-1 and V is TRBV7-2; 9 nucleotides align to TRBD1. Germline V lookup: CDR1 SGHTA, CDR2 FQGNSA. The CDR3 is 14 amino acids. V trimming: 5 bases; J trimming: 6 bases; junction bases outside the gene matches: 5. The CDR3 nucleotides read TGTGCCAGCAGCCCCGGACAGGGGATCAATGAGCAGTTCTTC. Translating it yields CASSPGQGINEQFF.

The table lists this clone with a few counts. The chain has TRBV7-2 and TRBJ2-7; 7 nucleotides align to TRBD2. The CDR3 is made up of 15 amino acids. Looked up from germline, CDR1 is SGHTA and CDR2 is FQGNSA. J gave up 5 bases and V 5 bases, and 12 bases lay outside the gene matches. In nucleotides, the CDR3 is TGTGCCAGCAGCCAAGGCGGGGGACGTACGCACGAGCAGTACTTC. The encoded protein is CASSQGGGRTHEQYF.

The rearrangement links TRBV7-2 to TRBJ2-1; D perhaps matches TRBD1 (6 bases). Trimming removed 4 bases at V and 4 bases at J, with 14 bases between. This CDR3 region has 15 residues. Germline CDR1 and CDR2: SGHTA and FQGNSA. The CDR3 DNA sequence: TGTGCCAGCAGCTCGACAGGACTTGCTTACAATGAGCAGTTCTTC. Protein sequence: CASSSTGLAYNEQFF.

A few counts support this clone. CDR3 in amino acids: CASSPSWNTEAFF. The CDR3 nucleotides read TGTGCCAGCAGCCCCTCGTGGAACACTGAAGCTTTCTTT. The V gene is TRBV7-2, the J gene TRBJ1-1; D gene uncertain. Trimming removed 5 bases at V and 1 base at J, with 8 bases between. From germline, CDR1 is SGHTA and CDR2 FQGNSA. CDR3 length: 13 amino acids. Full variable domain (missing parts from reference TRBV7-2 and TRBJ1-1): GAGVSQSPSNKVTEKGKDVELRCDPISGHTALYWYRQSLGQGLEFLIYFQGNSAPDKSGLPSDRFSAERTGGSVSTLTIQRTQQEDSAVYLCASSPSWNTEAFFGQGTRLTVV.

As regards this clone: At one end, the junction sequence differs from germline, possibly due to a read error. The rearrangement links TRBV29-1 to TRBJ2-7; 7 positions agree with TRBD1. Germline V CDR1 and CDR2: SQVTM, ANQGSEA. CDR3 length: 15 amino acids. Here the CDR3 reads CSVDNARTGSHEQYF. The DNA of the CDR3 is TGCAGCGTTGATAATGCCAGGACAGGCTCCCACGAGCAGTACTTC.

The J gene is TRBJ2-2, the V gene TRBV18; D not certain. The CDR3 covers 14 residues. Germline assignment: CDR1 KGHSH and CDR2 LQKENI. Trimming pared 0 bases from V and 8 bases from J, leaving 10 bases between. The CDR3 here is CASSPPNPRGELFF. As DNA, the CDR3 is TGTGCCAGCTCACCACCTAACCCTCGAGGGGAGCTGTTTTTT.

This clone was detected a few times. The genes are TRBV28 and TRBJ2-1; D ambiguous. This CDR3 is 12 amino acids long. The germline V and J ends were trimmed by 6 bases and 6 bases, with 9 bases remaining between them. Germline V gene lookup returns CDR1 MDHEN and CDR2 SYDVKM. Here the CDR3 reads CASSGAGNEQFF. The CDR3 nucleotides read TGTGCCAGCAGCGGAGCCGGCAATGAGCAGTTCTTC. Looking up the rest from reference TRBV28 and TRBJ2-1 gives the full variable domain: DVKVTQSSRYLVKRTGEKVFLECVQDMDHENMFWYRQDPGLGLRLIYFSYDVKMKEKGDIPEGYSVSREKKERFSLILESASTNQTSMYLCASSGAGNEQFFGPGTRLTVL.

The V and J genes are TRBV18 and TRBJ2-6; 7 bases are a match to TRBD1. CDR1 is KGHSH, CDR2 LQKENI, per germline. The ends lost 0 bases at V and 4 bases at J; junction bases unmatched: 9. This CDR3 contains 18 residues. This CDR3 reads CASSPPGQYQSGANVLTF. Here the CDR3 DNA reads TGTGCCAGCTCACCACCGGGACAGTACCAGTCCGGGGCCAACGTCCTGACTTTC.

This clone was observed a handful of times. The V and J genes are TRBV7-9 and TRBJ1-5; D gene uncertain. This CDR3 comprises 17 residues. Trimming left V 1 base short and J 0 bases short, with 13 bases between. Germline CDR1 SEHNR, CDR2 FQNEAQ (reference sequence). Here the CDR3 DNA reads TGTGCCAGCAGCTTAGATCACACCCCGAGTAGCAATCAGCCCCAGCATTTT. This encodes CASSLDHTPSSNQPQHF.

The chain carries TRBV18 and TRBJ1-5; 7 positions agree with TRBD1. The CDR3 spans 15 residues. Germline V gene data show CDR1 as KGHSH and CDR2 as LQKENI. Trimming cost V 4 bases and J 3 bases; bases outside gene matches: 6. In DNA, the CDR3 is TGTGCCAGCTCACTCGAGGGGGCTATCAATCAGCCCCAGCATTTT. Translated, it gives CASSLEGAINQPQHF.

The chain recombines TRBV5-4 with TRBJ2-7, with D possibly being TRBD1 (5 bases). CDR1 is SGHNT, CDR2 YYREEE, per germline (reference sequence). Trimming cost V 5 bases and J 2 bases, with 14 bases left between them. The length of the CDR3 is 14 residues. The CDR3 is CASSKQGEPYEQYF. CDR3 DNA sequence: TGTGCCAGCAGTAAGCAAGGGGAACCCTACGAGCAGTACTTC.

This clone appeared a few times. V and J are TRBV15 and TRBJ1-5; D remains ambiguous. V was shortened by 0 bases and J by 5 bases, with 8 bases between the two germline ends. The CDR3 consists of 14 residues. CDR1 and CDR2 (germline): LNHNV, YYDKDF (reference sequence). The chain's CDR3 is CATSRDPTDQPQHF. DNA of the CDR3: TGTGCCACCAGCAGAGATCCGACCGATCAGCCCCAGCATTTT.

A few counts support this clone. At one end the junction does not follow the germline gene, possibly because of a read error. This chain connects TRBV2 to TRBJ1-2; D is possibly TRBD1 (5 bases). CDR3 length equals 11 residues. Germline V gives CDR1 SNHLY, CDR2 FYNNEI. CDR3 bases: TGTGCCAGCAGAGGGCAGGGCGTATTCTACTTC. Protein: CASRGQGVFYF.

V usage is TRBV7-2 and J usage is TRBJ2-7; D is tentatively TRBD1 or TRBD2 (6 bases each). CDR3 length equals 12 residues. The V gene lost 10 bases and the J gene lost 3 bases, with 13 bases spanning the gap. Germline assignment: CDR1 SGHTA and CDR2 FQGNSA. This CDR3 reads CANLGGIYEQYF. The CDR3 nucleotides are TGTGCCAACCTAGGGGGGATCTACGAGCAGTACTTC. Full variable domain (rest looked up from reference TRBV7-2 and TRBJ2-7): GAGVSQSPSNKVTEKGKDVELRCDPISGHTALYWYRQSLGQGLEFLIYFQGNSAPDKSGLPSDRFSAERTGGSVSTLTIQRTQQEDSAVYLCANLGGIYEQYFGPGTRLTVT.

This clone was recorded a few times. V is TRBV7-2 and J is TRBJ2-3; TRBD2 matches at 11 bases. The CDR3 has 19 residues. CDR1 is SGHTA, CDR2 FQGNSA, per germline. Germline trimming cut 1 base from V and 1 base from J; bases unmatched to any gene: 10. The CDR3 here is CASSLELAGDRGGTDTQYF. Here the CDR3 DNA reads TGTGCCAGCAGCTTAGAACTAGCGGGGGACCGGGGCGGCACAGATACGCAGTATTTT.

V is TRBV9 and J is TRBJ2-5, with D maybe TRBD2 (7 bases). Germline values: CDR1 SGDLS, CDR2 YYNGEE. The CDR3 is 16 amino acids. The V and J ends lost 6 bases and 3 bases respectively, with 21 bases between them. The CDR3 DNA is TGTGCCAGCACTCCGGGGGGCCAGCTCACCAAAGAGACCCAGTACTTC. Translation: CASTPGGQLTKETQYF. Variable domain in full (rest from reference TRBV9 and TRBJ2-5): DSGVTQTPKHLITATGQRVTLRCSPRSGDLSVYWYQQSLDQGLQFLIQYYNGEERAKGNILERFSAQQFPDLHSELNLSSLELGDSALYFCASTPGGQLTKETQYFGPGTRLLVL.

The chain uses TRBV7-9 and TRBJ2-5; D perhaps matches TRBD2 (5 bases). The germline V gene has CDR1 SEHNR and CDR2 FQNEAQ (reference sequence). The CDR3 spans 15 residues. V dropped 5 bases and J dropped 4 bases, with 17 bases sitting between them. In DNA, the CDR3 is TGTGCCAGCAGCCCCGACCGGAGGTCGGGAGAGACCCAGTACTTC. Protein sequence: CASSPDRRSGETQYF.